This T cell receptor (beta chain) originates from a study of blood T cell repertoires in COVID-19. In the study overall: Researchers got acute and convalescent COVID-19 samples from the United States, Italy and Spain. Sources were T cells, B-cell-depleted T cells, or PBMCs; the material itself was cDNA or gDNA.

Original methodology: Reference gene primer amplification gave nucleated cell count estimates. Using immunoSEQ multiplex PCR, the repertoire was profiled, and TCRdb retains in-frame clones only, with some absent. For V, J and clone size, that table is used; D and trimming come from the DNA. The sample gives 90,000 to 150,000 clones, roughly 91% of which show up once; roughly 19% is in the top ten. V shed 5 bases and J 1 base; nucleotides not matched to a gene: 2. The CDR3 sequence is 14 residues long. Germline CDR1 and CDR2: SEHNR and FQNEAQ (reference sequence). The chain carries TRBV7-9 and TRBJ1-1, with 9 bases fitting TRBD1. This TCR was sampled from a human donor with acute or convalescent COVID-19. The donor label of this sample is uncertain. Sequences were obtained from peripheral blood. The DNA of the CDR3 is TGTGCCAGCAGCAAGGACAGGGGGAACACTGAAGCTTTCTTT. Its translation: CASSKDRGNTEAFF. The entire variable domain, with the rest obtained from reference TRBV7-9 and TRBJ1-1, is as follows: DTGVSQNPRHKITKRGQNVTFRCDPISEHNRLYWYRQTLGQGPEFLTYFQNEAQLEKSRLLSDRFSAERPKGSFSTLEIQRTEQGDSAMYLCASSKDRGNTEAFFGQGTRLTVV.